A selection of T cell receptor beta chains follows, all from one sample in a study of T cell responses to AZD1222 COVID-19 vaccine. Sequencing used immunoSEQ multiplex PCR; TCRdb keeps in-frame clones, though not all of them. In the table there are tens of thousands of clones, roughly 91% of which are singletons. Sequenced here: peripheral blood, sampled 28 days after the second AZD1222 dose. The receptors shown here come from an adult who received the AZD1222 COVID-19 vaccine. Each CDR3 is given with its conserved first and last residue. A D gene is named only where the DNA matches it firmly. Clone size, where shown, is once, few, many, or a class for clones that have expanded.

d_gene	v_gene	j_gene	abundance	CDR3nt	CDR3aa
TRBD2	TRBV2	TRBJ2-3	-	TGTGCCAGCAGTGAGCGTAGCGGGGGGCCGGCAGATACGCAGTATTTT	CASSERSGGPADTQYF
-	TRBV7-9	TRBJ2-7	-	TGTGCCAGCAGCTTCCAGCGTACTACCTACGAGCAGTACTTC	CASSFQRTTYEQYF
TRBD1	TRBV5-1	TRBJ1-2	-	TGCGCCAGCAGCCTCATATCCCCCGGGACAGGGGATGGCTACACCTTC	CASSLISPGTGDGYTF
-	TRBV19	TRBJ1-4	-	TGTGCCAGTAGTTATGCAACTAATGAAAAACTGTTTTTT	CASSYATNEKLFF
-	TRBV5-1	TRBJ2-7	-	TGCGCCAGCAGCCCCGGGTCGACAACCTACGAGCAGTACTTC	CASSPGSTTYEQYF
TRBD2	TRBV6-4	TRBJ2-1	-	TGTGCCAGCAGTGAGGGACTAGCGGGGGGAAAGTTCTTC	CASSEGLAGGKFF
TRBD1	TRBV28	TRBJ1-1	few	TGTGCCAGCAGTCTAACCTTGACAGGGGATGCTGAAGCTTTCTTT	CASSLTLTGDAEAFF
-	TRBV19	TRBJ1-4	-	TGTGCCAGTAGTATTCTAACAACTGAGCGGAAACTGTTTTTT	CASSILTTERKLFF
-	TRBV7-3	TRBJ2-3	-	TGTGCCAGCAGCTCGGGACCCACAGATACGCAGTATTTT	CASSSGPTDTQYF
-	TRBV5-4	TRBJ2-6	once	TGTGCCAGCAGCTTGGACGACACAAAGGCTGGGGCCAACGTCCTGACTTTC	CASSLDDTKAGANVLTF
-	TRBV10-1	TRBJ1-2	-	TGCGCCAGCAGAAGAGGATGGGAAAGGCAATCCTATGGCTACACCTTC	CASRRGWERQSYGYTF
-	TRBV7-2	TRBJ2-7	-	TGTGCCAGCAGCCCTAGCTACGAGCAGTACTTC	CASSPSYEQYF
-	TRBV9	TRBJ2-5	-	TGTGCCAGCAGCGTAGGGTGGCAGTCCCAAGAGACCCAGTACTTC	CASSVGWQSQETQYF